This T cell receptor beta chain comes out of a study of radiotherapy plus CTLA-4 blockade in lung cancer. Whole-study findings and limits: Dynamics of early blood T cell clones, together with interferon-beta, were reportedly the best predictors of response.

Germline CDR1 and CDR2: SEHNR and FQNEAQ (reference sequence). After removal of 2 bases from V and 7 bases from J, the junction contained 2 bases not matched to a gene. The CDR3 has 13 amino acids. About this clone itself: Its antigen is not known.

People whose metastatic non-small-cell lung cancer was chemo-refractory got focal radiation along with CTLA-4 blockade by ipilimumab. Using immunoSEQ multiplex PCR, the repertoire was profiled, and TCRdb retains in-frame clones only, with some absent. There are some 110,000 clones in the sample; roughly 77% occur only once, and less than 4% lies in the top ten. This sample comprised peripheral blood, obtained from a patient treated with radiotherapy plus ipilimumab. This TCR was recovered from a human donor with non-small cell lung cancer that progressed on radiotherapy plus ipilimumab. Some clones in this sample may be carry-over from other donors' samples. This chain uses TRBV7-9 with TRBJ2-1; TRBD1 matches at 7 bases. CDR3 in amino acids: CASSLRGPNEQFF. The CDR3 bases are TGTGCCAGCAGCTTAAGGGGGCCGAATGAGCAGTTCTTC. The variable domain in full, completed from reference TRBV7-9 and TRBJ2-1, reads DTGVSQNPRHKITKRGQNVTFRCDPISEHNRLYWYRQTLGQGPEFLTYFQNEAQLEKSRLLSDRFSAERPKGSFSTLEIQRTEQGDSAMYLCASSLRGPNEQFFGPGTRLTVL.